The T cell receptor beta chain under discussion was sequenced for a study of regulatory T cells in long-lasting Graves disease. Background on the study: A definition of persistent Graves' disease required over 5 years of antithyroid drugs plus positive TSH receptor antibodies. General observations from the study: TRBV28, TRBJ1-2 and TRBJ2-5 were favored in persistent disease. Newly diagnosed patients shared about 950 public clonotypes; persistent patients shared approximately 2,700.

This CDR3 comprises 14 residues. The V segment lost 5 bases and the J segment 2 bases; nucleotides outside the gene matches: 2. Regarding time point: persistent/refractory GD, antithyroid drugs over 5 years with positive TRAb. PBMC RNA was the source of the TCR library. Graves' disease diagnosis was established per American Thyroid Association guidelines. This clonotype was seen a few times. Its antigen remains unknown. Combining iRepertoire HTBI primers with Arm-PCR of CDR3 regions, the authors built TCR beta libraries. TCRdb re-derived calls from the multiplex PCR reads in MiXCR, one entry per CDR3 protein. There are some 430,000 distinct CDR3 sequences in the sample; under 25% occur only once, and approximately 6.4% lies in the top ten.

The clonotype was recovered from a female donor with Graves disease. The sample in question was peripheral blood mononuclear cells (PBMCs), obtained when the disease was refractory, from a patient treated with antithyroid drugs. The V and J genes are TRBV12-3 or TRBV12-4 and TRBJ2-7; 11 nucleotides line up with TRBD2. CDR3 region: CASSGTSGPYEQYF. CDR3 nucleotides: TGTGCCAGCAGTGGGACTAGCGGTCCCTACGAGCAGTACTTC.